These 24 T cell receptor beta chains were sequenced from one sample in a study of blood T cells in healthy people across ages. The authors ran a second PCR of roughly 6 to 12 cycles using a sample-barcoded 5' primer and a J-beta primer mix. TCRdb independently ran MiXCR on the 5' RACE reads; one entry per CDR3 protein. There are about 640,000 distinct CDR3 sequences in the sample; roughly 31% occur only once, and approximately 14% lies in the top ten. The sample was blood. The receptors originated from a woman of 80 years or more in good health.

The table lists this clonotype with many counts. The rearrangement links TRBV5-1 to TRBJ2-3; tentatively, D is TRBD1 (6 bases). V lost 8 bases to trimming and J lost 0 bases, with 13 bases between them. Germline V lookup: CDR1 SGHRS, CDR2 YFSETQ. CDR3 length: 14 residues. The CDR3 here is CASTGHFSTDTQYF. In DNA form, the CDR3 reads TGCGCCAGTACGGGACACTTTAGCACAGATACGCAGTATTTT.

The sample holds one count of this clonotype. This sequence joins TRBV20-1 and TRBJ2-1; D might be TRBD1 or TRBD2, each matching 5 bases. From germline, CDR1 is DFQATT and CDR2 SNEGSKA (reference sequence). V lost 6 bases and J 0 bases, leaving 15 bases between the germline ends. This CDR3 is 15 amino acids long. CDR3 sequence reads: CSAIRDATSYNEQFF. In DNA, the CDR3 is TGCAGTGCCATCCGGGACGCCACCTCCTACAATGAGCAGTTCTTC.

This clonotype was recorded many times. The rearrangement uses TRBV6-1 and TRBJ1-1; no definite D call. Germline V gene sequence: CDR1 MNHNS, CDR2 SASEGT. The CDR3 is 12 residues long. V shed 0 bases and J shed 11 bases, with 10 bases lying between them. The DNA of the CDR3 is TGTGCCAGCAGTGAAGCCCTAAACGGTGCTTTCTTT. Translating gives CASSEALNGAFF.

This clonotype was counted between two and nine times. The chain uses TRBV20-1 and TRBJ2-3, with D possibly TRBD2 on 6 matching bases. The V gene lost 3 bases and the J gene lost 0 bases, with 16 bases spanning the gap. Germline loops: CDR1 DFQATT, CDR2 SNEGSKA (reference sequence). This CDR3 is 16 amino acids long. The DNA of the CDR3 is TGCAGTGCTAGTTCCCCCCGGGCGGGAAGCACAGATACGCAGTATTTT. Residues: CSASSPRAGSTDTQYF.

This clonotype was seen at least ten times. The chain joins TRBV5-1 to TRBJ2-6; no firm D call. The ends were cut back, 4 bases at V and 2 bases at J, with 10 bases in the middle. The CDR3 has 15 amino acids. CDR1 is SGHRS, CDR2 YFSETQ, per germline. In nucleotides, the CDR3 is TGCGCCAGCAGCGCGACCCTACCTGGGGCCAACGTCCTGACTTTC. Translating it yields CASSATLPGANVLTF.

The V gene is TRBV4-3, the J gene TRBJ1-3, with D possibly matching TRBD1 (6 bases). Germline V gives CDR1 LGHNA, CDR2 YSLEER. The V and J ends lost 0 bases and 1 base respectively, with 10 bases between them. This CDR3 spans 16 amino acids. CDR3 nucleotides: TGCGCCAGCAGCCAAGAACAGGGACGATCTGGAAACACCATATATTTT. Translating gives CASSQEQGRSGNTIYF.

This clonotype was counted only a few times. The rearrangement uses TRBV25-1 and TRBJ1-1; D uncertain. The CDR3 has 13 amino acids. CDR1 MGHDK and CDR2 SYGVNS come from the germline V gene. Trimming left V 5 bases short and J 4 bases short, with 11 bases between. Here the CDR3 DNA reads TGTGCCAGCAGTCTTAAATCGGCCACTGAAGCTTTCTTT. It codes for CASSLKSATEAFF.

This chain connects TRBV9 to TRBJ1-1, with TRBD1 matching over 8 bases. The CDR3 has 14 residues. Trimming took 0 bases from V and 11 from J; bases not matched to a gene: 9. Per germline, CDR1 SGDLS and CDR2 YYNGEE. This CDR3 is CASSVGPQGGTAFF. The CDR3 nucleotides are TGTGCCAGCAGCGTAGGACCACAGGGGGGGACTGCTTTCTTT. The complete variable domain, with remaining parts taken from reference TRBV9 and TRBJ1-1, reads DSGVTQTPKHLITATGQRVTLRCSPRSGDLSVYWYQQSLDQGLQFLIQYYNGEERAKGNILERFSAQQFPDLHSELNLSSLELGDSALYFCASSVGPQGGTAFFGQGTRLTVV.

This clonotype is a singleton in its sample. The chain links TRBV3-1 to TRBJ1-1; maybe TRBD1 (5 bases). This CDR3 spans 14 amino acids. Germline V gene lookup returns CDR1 LGHDT and CDR2 YNNKEL (reference sequence). V lost 6 bases and J 0 bases, leaving 11 bases between the germline ends. The CDR3 here is CASRRGEMNTEAFF. In DNA, the CDR3 is TGTGCCAGCAGGCGAGGGGAGATGAACACTGAAGCTTTCTTT.

This clonotype appeared a few times. Being one base from a much bigger clone, this may be a read error. The chain combines TRBV27 with TRBJ2-5, with 7 bases aligning to TRBD1. The germline CDR1 and CDR2 sequences are MNHEY and SMNVEV (reference sequence). Unmatched junction bases numbered 12, after V lost 6 bases and J lost 11 bases. The CDR3 runs 13 residues. CDR3 region: CASRPTGTYGQYF. In DNA form, the CDR3 reads TGTGCCAGCAGACCGACAGGGACCTACGGGCAGTACTTC.

V is TRBV20-1 and J is TRBJ2-7; 8 bases line up with TRBD2. The germline V gene has CDR1 DFQATT and CDR2 SNEGSKA (reference sequence). V was clipped by 5 bases and J by 7 bases; unmatched bases: 22. The CDR3 loop spans 17 amino acids. CDR3: CSAPSVAGKGFDNEQYF. In nucleotides, the CDR3 is TGCAGTGCTCCTTCGGTAGCGGGGAAGGGTTTCGACAATGAGCAGTACTTC.

This clonotype has at least ten counts. With a much larger clone just one base away, this may be a read error. This chain joins TRBV5-1 and TRBJ2-4; TRBD2 matches 13 bases. The CDR3 is 16 residues long. With V trimmed by 0 bases and J by 8 bases, 5 bases remained unmatched. Germline lookup yields CDR1 SGHRS and CDR2 YFSETQ. The CDR3, as DNA: TGCGCCAGCAGCTTGGGACTAGCGGGGGGCTGGGACATTCAGTACTTC. Encoded protein: CASSLGLAGGWDIQYF.

The sample holds many counts of this clonotype. The CDR3 here is CSATDSYGYTF. The CDR3 DNA sequence: TGCAGTGCTACCGACAGCTATGGCTACACCTTC. V is TRBV20-1 and J is TRBJ1-2; perhaps TRBD1 as D (5 bases). This CDR3 has 11 amino acids. CDR1 DFQATT and CDR2 SNEGSKA come from the germline V gene (reference sequence). V shed 4 bases and J shed 4 bases, with 7 bases lying between them.

This clonotype was seen more than once but under ten times. The gene calls are TRBV5-1 and TRBJ1-2; 8 nucleotides align to TRBD1. Germline CDR1 reads SGHRS; CDR2 reads YFSETQ. The CDR3 loop spans 17 amino acids. With V trimmed by 3 bases and J by 0 bases, 10 bases remained unmatched. In DNA, the CDR3 is TGCGCCAGCAGCTACCGCAGGGGGCGCGACCCTAACTATGGCTACACCTTC. Translation: CASSYRRGRDPNYGYTF.

The V and J genes are TRBV3-1 and TRBJ2-5; 7 bases fit TRBD1. The V gene end was trimmed by 4 bases and the J gene end by 5 bases; junction bases not matched to a gene: 13. This CDR3 is 16 amino acids long. Germline CDR1 and CDR2: LGHDT and YNNKEL (reference sequence). The DNA for the CDR3 is TGTGCCAGCAGCCCCCTGCGACAGGGTCTAGTCGAGACCCAGTACTTC. Translating gives CASSPLRQGLVETQYF.

In this sample, this clonotype turned up a few times. This rearrangement joins TRBV29-1 to TRBJ1-3; D possibly corresponds to TRBD1 (5 bases). From germline, CDR1 is SQVTM and CDR2 ANQGSEA. The CDR3 loop spans 15 amino acids. V lost 7 bases and J 4 bases, leaving 20 bases between the germline ends. The DNA of the CDR3 is TGCAGCGGCCCCCGGGACGGCCTTAAAGGAAACACCATATATTTT. Translating gives CSGPRDGLKGNTIYF. The full variable domain, with the rest looked up from reference TRBV29-1 and TRBJ1-3, is SAVISQKPSRDICQRGTSLTIQCQVDSQVTMMFWYRQQPGQSLTLIATANQGSEATYESGFVIDKFPISRPNLTFSTLTVSNMSPEDSSIYLCSGPRDGLKGNTIYFGEGSWLTVV.

This clonotype showed up many times. The V and J genes are TRBV7-2 and TRBJ1-1, with D perhaps matching TRBD1 (6 bases). The CDR3 has 13 residues. Germline lookup yields CDR1 SGHTA and CDR2 FQGNSA. The V end was cut by 4 bases, the J end by 7 bases, with 13 bases between. The CDR3: CASSSDSVGEAFF. CDR3 nucleotide sequence: TGTGCCAGCAGCTCGGACAGTGTCGGTGAAGCTTTCTTT.

This clonotype was seen repeatedly, ten times or more. The V and J genes are TRBV3-1 and TRBJ2-7; D call uncertain. Trimming took off 2 bases at V and 6 bases at J, with 11 bases between the two ends. Germline CDR1 reads LGHDT; CDR2 reads YNNKEL (reference sequence). This CDR3 is built from 13 residues. CDR3 amino acids: CASSQRASVEQYF. CDR3 sequence (DNA): TGTGCCAGCAGCCAAAGGGCCTCCGTCGAGCAGTACTTC.

This clonotype was seen many times. V gene TRBV18 combines with J gene TRBJ2-7; D unclear. Germline CDR1 KGHSH, CDR2 LQKENI. The CDR3 runs to 12 residues. Deletions cut 5 bases from V and 6 bases from J, with 11 bases between. The CDR3 sequence is CASSSSRGEQYF. The CDR3 nucleotides read TGTGCCAGCTCATCCTCTAGAGGCGAGCAGTACTTC.

Turning to this clonotype: Given a much more abundant clone one base away, this may be a read error. The V and J genes are TRBV12-3 or TRBV12-4 and TRBJ2-7, with 9 bases matching TRBD1. The J call may be mistaken, given a closer DNA end match to TRBJ2-4. CDR3 size: 15 residues. CDR3 residues: CASSLPGQGKNIQYF. CDR3 coding DNA: TGTGCCAGCAGCCTCCCTGGACAGGGGAAAAACATTCAGTACTTC.

About this clonotype itself: This clone may be a read error of a much larger clone one base away. The chain couples TRBV3-1 to TRBJ2-5; D gene uncertain. The better agreement between TRBJ2-7 and the DNA end casts doubt on the J call. This CDR3 comprises 13 residues. The germline V gene has CDR1 LGHDT and CDR2 YNNKEL (reference sequence). The CDR3 bases are TGTACCAGCAGCCAAGATGCAAGGGACGAGCAGTACTTC. Amino acids: CTSSQDARDEQYF.

The rearrangement uses TRBV9 and TRBJ1-4, with D unresolved. The CDR3 is 14 residues long. Germline V CDR1 and CDR2: SGDLS, YYNGEE. V was shortened by 0 bases and J by 5 bases, with 8 bases between the two germline ends. CDR3 loop: CASSVGWGNEKLFF. In DNA, the CDR3 is TGTGCCAGCAGCGTAGGATGGGGAAATGAAAAACTGTTTTTT.

With regard to this clonotype: One base away lies a much larger clone, so this may be a sequencing read error. The chain is built from TRBV20-1 and TRBJ2-3, with 12 positions matching TRBD2. CDR1 is DFQATT, CDR2 SNEGSKA, per germline (reference sequence). The CDR3 covers 15 residues. CDR3 loop: CNALSSGGAADTQYF. CDR3 DNA: TGCAATGCATTATCTAGCGGGGGGGCAGCAGATACGCAGTATTTT.

This clonotype was counted only a few times. A much bigger clone sits one base away, suggesting this may be a read error. The rearrangement uses TRBV5-5 and TRBJ1-2; D is possibly TRBD1 (6 bases). Germline assignment: CDR1 SGHKS and CDR2 YYEKEE (reference sequence). This CDR3 comprises 15 residues. CDR3 bases: TGTGCCAGCAGCAGCGGACAGCTAACTAACTATGGCTGCACCTTC. As protein: CASSSGQLTNYGCTF.